The 16 T cell receptor beta chains presented below share a single source sample, sequenced in a study of metastatic and nonmetastatic thyroid tumors. TCRdb reprocessed the PCR reads via MiXCR. The sample has roughly 6,100 clones, roughly a fifth seen once; the top ten hold approximately 6%. None of the patients had undergone any treatment ahead of thyroid surgery. Specimen: adjacent normal tissue. The receptors shown here come from a female donor with papillary thyroid cancer or a benign thyroid nodule (not recorded which). Some clones in this sample may be carry-over from other donors' samples.

This clone was detected a few times. V is TRBV2 and J is TRBJ1-4; D remains unclear. Germline CDR1 reads SNHLY; CDR2 reads FYNNEI. CDR3 length: 16 amino acids. V was pared by 3 bases and J by 0 bases, with 11 bases between. The CDR3 is CASSDGSGPTNEKLFF. The DNA of the CDR3 is TGTGCCAGCAGTGATGGCAGTGGCCCAACTAATGAAAAACTGTTTTTT. The full variable domain, rest sourced from reference TRBV2 and TRBJ1-4, is EPEVTQTPSHQVTQMGQEVILRCVPISNHLYFYWYRQILGQKVEFLVSFYNNEISEKSEIFDDQFSVERPDGSNFTLKIRSTKLEDSAMYFCASSDGSGPTNEKLFFGSGTQLSVL.

By its share, this clone is medium-sized. The chain joins TRBV4-1 to TRBJ2-7, with D possibly being TRBD1 or TRBD2 (7 bases each). V lost 2 bases and J lost 9, with 14 bases in between. Germline CDR1 is MGHRA and CDR2 is YSYEKL. The CDR3 is 13 residues long. CDR3 sequence (DNA): TGCGCCAGCAGCCAAAGGGAGGGGGCCGGGCAGTACTTC. Amino acid sequence: CASSQREGAGQYF.

V is TRBV20-1 and J is TRBJ2-7, with 9 bases matching TRBD1. The CDR3 runs 14 residues. V shed 4 bases, J shed 3 bases, and the junction held 7 bases outside the gene matches. Germline CDR1 and CDR2: DFQATT and SNEGSKA (reference sequence). CDR3 in amino acids: CSAKPGTGFYEQYF. As DNA, the CDR3 is TGCAGTGCTAAACCTGGGACAGGGTTCTACGAGCAGTACTTC.

With regard to this clone: Lacking the conserved final phenylalanine or tryptophan, this CDR3 likely reflects a read error. V is TRBV20-1 and J is TRBJ2-2; D gene ambiguous. The CDR3 sequence is 14 residues long. The V gene lost 3 bases and the J gene lost 6 bases, with 14 bases spanning the gap. The germline V gene encodes CDR1 DFQATT and CDR2 SNEGSKA (reference sequence). The CDR3 nucleotides are TGCAGTGCTAGCTGGGCGGCCTTCTCCGGGGAGCTGTTTTAT. Translated, it gives CSASWAAFSGELFY.

The table lists this clone with a few counts. The genes are TRBV6-1 and TRBJ2-3; 8 bases align to TRBD2. This CDR3 is 16 amino acids long. CDR1 is MNHNS, CDR2 SASEGT, per germline. V trimming: 2 bases; J trimming: 6 bases; junction bases outside the gene matches: 10. The CDR3 DNA reads as TGTGCCAGCAGTGAAATACCGGGAGGGCCGGCGGATACGCAGTATTTT. Its translation: CASSEIPGGPADTQYF.

The sample holds a few counts of this clone. The rearrangement uses TRBV28 and TRBJ1-1; 10 bases are shared with TRBD1. CDR3 length equals 17 residues. V was clipped by 4 bases and J by 3 bases; unmatched bases: 11. Germline lookup yields CDR1 MDHEN and CDR2 SYDVKM. In nucleotides, the CDR3 is TGTGCCAGCAGTTCGCAAGGGACAGGGGCGGCAGACACTGAAGCTTTCTTT. Protein: CASSSQGTGAADTEAFF.

Judged by abundance, this clone is medium-sized. J is TRBJ2-7 and V is TRBV10-3, with 11 nucleotides matching TRBD2. Germline CDR1 and CDR2: ENHRY and SYGVKD. The CDR3 has 15 residues. The V and J ends lost 0 bases and 2 bases, in that order; junction bases with no gene match: 0. CDR3 residues: CAISESGLAAYEQYF. For the CDR3, the DNA is TGTGCCATCAGTGAGTCGGGACTAGCGGCCTACGAGCAGTACTTC.

This clone was seen more than once but under ten times. Lacking the conserved final phenylalanine or tryptophan, this CDR3 likely reflects a read error. V and J are TRBV27 and TRBJ1-2; no firm D call. CDR1 is MNHEY and CDR2 is SMNVEV in the germline V gene (reference sequence). The germline V and J ends were trimmed by 4 bases and 4 bases, with 13 bases remaining between them. This CDR3 region has 14 residues. The CDR3 loop reads CASSSRHGIYGYTL. CDR3 nucleotides: TGTGCCAGCAGTTCACGACATGGTATCTATGGCTACACCCTC.

V and J are TRBV2 and TRBJ1-4; D is perhaps TRBD1 (6 bases). The germline CDR1 and CDR2 sequences are SNHLY and FYNNEI. The V end lost 2 bases, the J end lost 7 bases, and 14 bases lay between the germline ends. CDR3 length equals 15 residues. DNA for the CDR3: TGTGCCAGCAGTGAAATGGGGGGCCTGGGTGAAAAACTGTTTTTT. As protein: CASSEMGGLGEKLFF. Supplemented by reference TRBV2 and TRBJ1-4, the full variable domain reads EPEVTQTPSHQVTQMGQEVILRCVPISNHLYFYWYRQILGQKVEFLVSFYNNEISEKSEIFDDQFSVERPDGSNFTLKIRSTKLEDSAMYFCASSEMGGLGEKLFFGSGTQLSVL.

This sequence joins TRBV19 and TRBJ1-5, with D perhaps TRBD1 (5 bases). This CDR3 is 17 amino acids long. V gave up 5 bases and J gave up 0 bases, with 17 bases separating them. From germline, CDR1 is LNHDA and CDR2 SQIVND (reference sequence). In DNA, the CDR3 is TGTGCCAGTAGTCCAAAGGGAGGGGTGAATAGCAATCAGCCCCAGCATTTT. Translation gives CASSPKGGVNSNQPQHF.

By sample fraction, this clone is medium-sized. V usage is TRBV5-1 and J usage is TRBJ2-7; 11 nucleotides agree with TRBD1. V shed 9 bases and J 3 bases; nucleotides not matched to a gene: 8. Germline V gene data show CDR1 as SGHRS and CDR2 as YFSETQ. The CDR3 is 14 amino acids. CDR3 region: CATKDGTGGYEQYF. In DNA, the CDR3 is TGCGCCACTAAGGACGGGACAGGGGGCTACGAGCAGTACTTC.

A remark on this clone: An end of the junction differs from the germline gene, which may be a read error. The chain has TRBV28 and TRBJ2-5; 13 bases line up with TRBD2. This CDR3 comprises 14 residues. The V gene's germline CDR1 is MDHEN and CDR2 SYDVKM. The CDR3 is CAITSGGDQGTQHF. CDR3 DNA: TGTGCCATTACTAGCGGGGGGGACCAAGGGACCCAGCACTTC.

This clone was seen a few times. The chain uses TRBV6-1 and TRBJ1-3; no clear D. Trimming removed 4 bases at V and 4 bases at J, with 8 bases between. Germline CDR1 is MNHNS and CDR2 is SASEGT. The CDR3 runs 13 residues. In DNA, the CDR3 is TGTGCCAGCAGTGCCAGCTCCGGAAACACCATATATTTT. Amino acid sequence: CASSASSGNTIYF.

This clone is medium-sized within its sample. Its ends do not fully match the called genes, so a read error is possible. V is TRBV20-1 and J is TRBJ2-1; the D gene is possibly TRBD1 (5 bases). CDR1 DFQATT and CDR2 SNEGSKA come from the germline V gene (reference sequence). This CDR3 spans 15 amino acids. This chain's CDR3 is CSANEIPETRVLRIF. Here the CDR3 DNA reads TGCAGTGCTAACGAAATACCGGAGACCAGGGTCCTTCGGATCTTC.

This clone ranks as medium-sized (0.01 to 0.1%). The CDR3 DNA reads TGTGCCAGCAGTTCTGACCTTGGAAACACCATATATTTT. Amino acid sequence: CASSSDLGNTIYF. The rearrangement links TRBV12-3 or TRBV12-4 to TRBJ1-3, with no clear D. CDR3 length equals 13 residues. Trimming took 4 bases from V and 3 from J, leaving 7 bases between them.

Within the sample, this clone is medium-sized. This chain uses TRBV11-2 with TRBJ2-1; no clear D gene. V was cut by 2 bases and J by 4 bases, with 12 bases left in between. The germline gives CDR1 SGHAT, CDR2 FQNNGV. CDR3 length equals 15 residues. The CDR3 protein is CASSLKDLGYNEQFF. In nucleotides, the CDR3 is TGTGCCAGCAGCTTAAAAGACCTAGGGTACAATGAGCAGTTCTTC.